This TCR beta chain was identified in a study of T cell changes during pregnancy in multiple sclerosis (dated by TCRdb to the late 2010s). Regarding the research as a whole: Changes in the T cell repertoire over the course of pregnancy were examined in this study in women with multiple sclerosis.

Libraries were built with the immunoSEQ multiplex PCR assay. TCRdb provides this immuneACCESS table in a form limited to in-frame rearrangements. Some clones are lacking; in checked studies, under half of them reflect an unresolved V gene, and why the rest are absent is not known. Across this sample there are roughly 49,000 clones, with 95% seen only once. Under 6% of the sample is held by the ten biggest clonotypes. This clone has just one count. No antigen is known for it. No quality values exist for individual bases; no much larger clone is one base distant. Per the germline V gene (reference sequence), LNHDA is the CDR1 and SQIVND is the CDR2. V loses 1 base of germline sequence and J loses 3 bases, and the interval between the two ends is 10 bases. The cysteine opens and the phenylalanine closes a CDR3 of 15 amino acids. Just the 45-base CDR3 DNA is kept, in frame starting at base 1.

This clonotype originated in a female donor with multiple sclerosis, enrolled in a pregnancy study. The rearrangement combines TRBV19 with TRBJ2-1; TRBD2 is possibly the D segment (5 matching bases). This specimen was CD8+ T cells from peripheral blood mononuclear cells, taken in the first trimester of pregnancy. The CDR3 sequence is CASSIATRGYNEQFF. The DNA sequence is as follows: TGTGCCAGTAGTATAGCGACCCGGGGCTACAATGAGCAGTTCTTC.